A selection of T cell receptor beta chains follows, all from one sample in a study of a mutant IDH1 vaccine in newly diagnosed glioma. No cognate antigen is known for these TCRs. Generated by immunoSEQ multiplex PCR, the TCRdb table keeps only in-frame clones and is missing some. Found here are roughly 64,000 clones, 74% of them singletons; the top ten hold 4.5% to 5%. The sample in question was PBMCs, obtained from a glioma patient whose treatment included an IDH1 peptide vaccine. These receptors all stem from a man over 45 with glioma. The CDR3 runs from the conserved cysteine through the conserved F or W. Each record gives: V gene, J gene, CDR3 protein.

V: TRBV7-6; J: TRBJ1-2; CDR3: CASSLQGTYGYTF
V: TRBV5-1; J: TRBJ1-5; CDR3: CASSFDSNQPQHF
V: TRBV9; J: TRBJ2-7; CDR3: CASSVVPTDGYEQYF
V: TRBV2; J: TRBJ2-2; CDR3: CASSLGPTTGELFF
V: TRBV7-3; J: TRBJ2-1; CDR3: CASSFLAGGGDEQFF
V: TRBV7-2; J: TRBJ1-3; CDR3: CASSLVVLSSGNTIYF
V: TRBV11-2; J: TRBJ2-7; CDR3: CASSPRSGASSYEQYF
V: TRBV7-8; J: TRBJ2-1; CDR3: CASSLFGRDRGRGEQFF
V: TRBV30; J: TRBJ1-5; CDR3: CAWSSPGAWNQPQHF
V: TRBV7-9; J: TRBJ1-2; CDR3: CATQQEIGYTF
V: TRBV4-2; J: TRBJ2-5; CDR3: CASSQASETQYF
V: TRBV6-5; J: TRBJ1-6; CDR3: CASSYSWDTGGVPLHF
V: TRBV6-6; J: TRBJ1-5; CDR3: CASGGIDQPQHF
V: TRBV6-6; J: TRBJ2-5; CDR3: CASGTRDRPGETQYF
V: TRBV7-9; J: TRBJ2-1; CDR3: CASSLETGSWNEQFF
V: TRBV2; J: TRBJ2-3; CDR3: CASRGSGGAADTQYF
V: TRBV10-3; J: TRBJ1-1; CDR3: CAISDDRGQAEAFF